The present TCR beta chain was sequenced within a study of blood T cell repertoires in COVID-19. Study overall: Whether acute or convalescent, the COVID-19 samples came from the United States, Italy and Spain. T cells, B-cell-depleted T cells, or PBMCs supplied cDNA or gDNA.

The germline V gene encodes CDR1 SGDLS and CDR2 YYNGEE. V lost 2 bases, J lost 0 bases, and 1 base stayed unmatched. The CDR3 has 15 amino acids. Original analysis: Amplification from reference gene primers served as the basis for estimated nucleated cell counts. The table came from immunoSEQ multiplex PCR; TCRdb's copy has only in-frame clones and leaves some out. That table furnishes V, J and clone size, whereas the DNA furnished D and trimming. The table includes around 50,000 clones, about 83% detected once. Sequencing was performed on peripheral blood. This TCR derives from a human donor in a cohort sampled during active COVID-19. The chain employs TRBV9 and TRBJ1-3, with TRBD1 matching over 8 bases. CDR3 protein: CASSVTGASGNTIYF. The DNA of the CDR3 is TGTGCCAGCAGCGTGACAGGGGCCTCTGGAAACACCATATATTTT. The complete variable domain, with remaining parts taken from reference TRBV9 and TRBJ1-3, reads DSGVTQTPKHLITATGQRVTLRCSPRSGDLSVYWYQQSLDQGLQFLIQYYNGEERAKGNILERFSAQQFPDLHSELNLSSLELGDSALYFCASSVTGASGNTIYFGEGSWLTVV.